Each of the 20 T cell receptor beta chains below was sequenced from the same sample in a study of T-cell reconstitution after alpha-beta-depleted transplantation in children. Preparation of the TCRbeta library was carried out with unique molecular identifiers. MiXCR, run by TCRdb on the PCR reads, gives a single entry per CDR3 protein. This repertoire shows over 400,000 distinct CDR3 sequences, around 12% found once; its top ten account for around 5.8%. The material was PBMCs from the stem cell graft donor, obtained from the stem cell graft. These receptors were taken from a human donor who donated a stem cell graft to a child with combined immunodeficiency.

The V and J genes are TRBV18 and TRBJ2-7, with TRBD2 matching over 13 bases. The CDR3 covers 17 residues. With V trimmed by 6 bases and J by 3 bases, 11 bases remained unmatched. From germline, CDR1 is KGHSH and CDR2 LQKENI. CDR3 in DNA: TGTGCCAGCTCTTCAGAGCCGGGACTAGCGGGAAGCTACGAGCAGTACTTC. It translates to CASSSEPGLAGSYEQYF.

V and J are TRBV29-1 and TRBJ2-3; D is unclear. Trimming removed 8 bases at V and 2 bases at J, with 17 bases between. The CDR3 sequence is 14 residues long. Germline V gives CDR1 SQVTM, CDR2 ANQGSEA. Here the CDR3 reads CSSPGQPDTDTQYF. The CDR3 nucleotides read TGCAGCTCTCCTGGGCAGCCCGACACAGATACGCAGTATTTT.

This clonotype was found many times. In DNA, the CDR3 is TGCAGCGCAGACAGGGGAGGGAACGAGCAGTACTTC. This sequence encodes CSADRGGNEQYF. This sequence joins TRBV29-1 and TRBJ2-7; perhaps TRBD1 as D (8 bases). CDR1 and CDR2 from the germline V gene are SQVTM and ANQGSEA. The CDR3 spans 12 residues. The V end was cut by 7 bases, the J end by 5 bases, with 15 bases between.

This clonotype was seen a handful of times. The rearrangement uses TRBV7-2 and TRBJ2-7, with 8 bases matching TRBD2. CDR3 size: 15 residues. Germline CDR1 SGHTA, CDR2 FQGNSA. With 2 bases clipped from V and 4 bases from J, the junction kept 7 bases outside the gene matches. The DNA of the CDR3 is TGTGCCAGCAGCTTATCGGGGGGGGCTCGGTACGAGCAGTACTTC. Protein product: CASSLSGGARYEQYF.

This clonotype was recorded at least ten times. The J gene is TRBJ2-1, the V gene TRBV10-3; TRBD1 or TRBD2 may be the D gene (5 bases each). The germline V gene encodes CDR1 ENHRY and CDR2 SYGVKD. V was pared by 8 bases and J by 6 bases, with 17 bases between. The CDR3 is made up of 14 amino acids. The CDR3 loop is CAIGDVSHGNEQFF. CDR3 bases: TGTGCCATCGGGGACGTTAGTCATGGCAATGAGCAGTTCTTC.

This clonotype was observed a handful of times. V usage is TRBV7-2 and J usage is TRBJ2-7; 11 nucleotides agree with TRBD1. This CDR3 contains 16 residues. Germline V gene sequence: CDR1 SGHTA, CDR2 FQGNSA. V was pared by 1 base and J by 7 bases, with 9 bases of the junction left unmatched. The CDR3 here is CASSLDVGQGGVEQYF. In nucleotides, the CDR3 is TGTGCCAGCAGCTTAGATGTGGGACAGGGGGGTGTGGAGCAGTACTTC.

V is TRBV15 and J is TRBJ2-1; D might be TRBD1 (5 bases). The V gene lost 1 base and the J gene lost 8 bases, with 18 bases spanning the gap. Germline V gene sequence: CDR1 LNHNV, CDR2 YYDKDF (reference sequence). This CDR3 contains 16 residues. The CDR3 DNA reads TGTGCCACCAGCAGAGGATGGACAAACCCTGCCCATGAGCAGTTCTTC. Translation: CATSRGWTNPAHEQFF. Full variable domain (rest looked up from reference TRBV15 and TRBJ2-1): DAMVIQNPRYQVTQFGKPVTLSCSQTLNHNVMYWYQQKSSQAPKLLFHYYDKDFNNEADTPDNFQSRRPNTSFCFLDIRSPGLGDTAMYLCATSRGWTNPAHEQFFGPGTRLTVL.

The chain employs TRBV4-1 and TRBJ2-7; D gene uncertain. The V gene's germline CDR1 is MGHRA and CDR2 YSYEKL. V shed 0 bases and J shed 2 bases, with 11 bases lying between them. This CDR3 region has 15 residues. The CDR3: CASSQEGYSTYEQYF. In DNA form, the CDR3 reads TGCGCCAGCAGCCAAGAGGGCTACTCCACCTACGAGCAGTACTTC.

The rearrangement uses TRBV3-1 and TRBJ2-5; D may be TRBD2 (6 bases). CDR3 size: 15 residues. Germline values: CDR1 LGHDT, CDR2 YNNKEL (reference sequence). V shed 1 base and J shed 5 bases, with 14 bases lying between them. CDR3 nucleotides: TGTGCCAGCAGCCAAGGCCTAGCGCGTACGGAGACCCAGTACTTC. Translation gives CASSQGLARTETQYF.

This clonotype was observed a handful of times. V and J are TRBV12-3 or TRBV12-4 and TRBJ1-1; TRBD1 matches 8 bases. The CDR3 extends over 13 amino acids. The V and J ends lost 10 bases and 3 bases, in that order; junction bases with no gene match: 7. The CDR3: CATGQGWDTEAFF. The DNA for the CDR3 is TGTGCCACAGGACAGGGTTGGGACACTGAAGCTTTCTTT.

At least ten counts were recorded for this clonotype. The J gene is TRBJ2-7, the V gene TRBV7-2, with TRBD1 matching over 8 bases. Germline V gene data show CDR1 as SGHTA and CDR2 as FQGNSA. The CDR3 covers 15 residues. The junction had 8 bases not matched to a gene; V was cut back by 2 bases and J by 5 bases. CDR3 nucleotide sequence: TGTGCCAGCAGCTTACAGGGGGCGGTAATGAACGAGCAGTACTTC. Translation: CASSLQGAVMNEQYF.

The sample holds a few counts of this clonotype. CDR3 DNA sequence: TGTGCCAGCAGTTACTCTTCTTCGGGGCCCCTCCACTTT. Its translation is CASSYSSSGPLHF. This chain links TRBV6-5 with TRBJ1-6, with D unresolved. V lost 0 bases to trimming and J lost 13 bases, with 10 bases between them. The germline CDR1 and CDR2 sequences are MNHEY and SVGAGI. CDR3 size: 13 residues.

The J gene is TRBJ2-7, the V gene TRBV12-3 or TRBV12-4; 7 positions agree with TRBD2. Unmatched junction bases numbered 10, after V lost 8 bases and J lost 6 bases. This CDR3 has 13 amino acids. CDR3 bases: TGTGCCAGCTCTCAGGGAGGGGCGGGCGAGCAGTACTTC. Its protein product is CASSQGGAGEQYF.

This clonotype was counted at least ten times. This rearrangement joins TRBV29-1 to TRBJ2-1; the D gene is possibly TRBD2 (7 bases). V lost 0 bases and J 9 bases, leaving 27 bases between the germline ends. Germline lookup yields CDR1 SQVTM and CDR2 ANQGSEA. The CDR3 totals 18 residues. The CDR3 coding sequence is TGCAGCGTTGAAGATCGAGGGGGGGGGAGTACGGGCTTTGTTGAGCAGTTCTTC. Translated, it gives CSVEDRGGGSTGFVEQFF.

CDR3 DNA: TGTGCCAGCAGTTTGGAAACAGGGGCCTCTGGAAACACCATATATTTT. As protein: CASSLETGASGNTIYF. This chain uses TRBV12-3 or TRBV12-4 with TRBJ1-3; 7 bases fit TRBD1. CDR3 size: 16 residues. V lost 3 bases, J lost 0 bases, and 5 bases stayed unmatched.

The rearrangement uses TRBV20-1 and TRBJ2-2; 8 bases align to TRBD2. Germline V gene sequence: CDR1 DFQATT, CDR2 SNEGSKA (reference sequence). CDR3 length: 17 amino acids. V gave up 1 base and J gave up 2 bases; unmatched junction bases: 9. In nucleotides, the CDR3 is TGCAGTGCTAGAGCGGAAGCGGGGGATTTCAACACCGGGGAGCTGTTTTTT. Its protein is CSARAEAGDFNTGELFF.

The table lists this clonotype with a few counts. This chain joins TRBV4-2 and TRBJ2-5, with D tentatively TRBD1 (6 bases). The germline CDR1 and CDR2 sequences are LGHNA and YNFKEQ. The CDR3 extends over 16 amino acids. Trimming stripped 4 bases from V and 0 bases from J, with 15 bases between. The CDR3 DNA reads TGTGCCAGCAGCCTGAGCCAGGGGAGAGACCAAGAGACCCAGTACTTC. Its translation: CASSLSQGRDQETQYF.

This clonotype came up many times. The chain recombines TRBV6-5 with TRBJ2-7, with D possibly TRBD1 on 6 matching bases. The CDR3 extends over 11 amino acids. In germline, CDR1 is MNHEY, CDR2 SVGAGI. Trimming shortened V by 5 bases and J by 5 bases, and 7 bases separated the two germline ends. This CDR3 is CASSRTDEQYF. The CDR3 bases are TGTGCCAGCAGTAGGACAGACGAGCAGTACTTC.

This clonotype was seen repeatedly, ten times or more. The chain joins TRBV12-3 or TRBV12-4 to TRBJ2-1; the match to TRBD2 covers 7 bases. The CDR3 has 14 residues. Unmatched junction bases numbered 9, after V lost 5 bases and J lost 8 bases. CDR3 in amino acids: CASSPAGLGDEQFF. CDR3 coding DNA: TGTGCCAGCAGTCCCGCCGGACTAGGCGATGAGCAGTTCTTC.

This clonotype showed up just a few times. This sequence joins TRBV11-2 and TRBJ1-1, with 9 bases fitting TRBD1. There are 18 residues in the CDR3. The germline CDR1 and CDR2 sequences are SGHAT and FQNNGV. V lost 5 bases and J lost 4; bases outside the gene matches: 17. The CDR3 region is CASSPSPYRGRRSTEAFF. The CDR3 coding sequence is TGTGCCAGCAGCCCTTCCCCCTACAGGGGGCGCAGGAGCACTGAAGCTTTCTTT.